This TCR beta chain came from a study of blood T cells in healthy people across ages. Using a J-beta primer mix together with a sample-barcoded 5' primer, a second PCR was run for roughly 7 to 11 cycles. TCRdb processed the 5' RACE reads anew with MiXCR; each CDR3 protein has one entry. The table shows 800,000 to 1,300,000 distinct CDR3 sequences, with around 25% occurring only once. It was approximately 10 milliliters of peripheral blood that were drawn from each donor. Germline V gene lookup returns CDR1 SQVTM and CDR2 ANQGSEA. The CDR3 has 13 residues. The ends lost 6 bases at V and 4 bases at J; junction bases unmatched: 8. This same sample was also part of a study on T cells of mothers and their children.

The chain carries TRBV29-1 and TRBJ1-2; TRBD1 aligns across 7 bases. This TCR came from a girl aged 2-9 years in good health. The specimen was blood. The CDR3 DNA reads as TGCAGCGTCCGGACAGGCTTATCCTATGGCTACACCTTC. Its protein product is CSVRTGLSYGYTF.